This TCR beta chain was obtained from a study of identical twins. Study findings and constraints: An excess of low generation probability was shown by twin-shared out-of-frame alpha sequences.

As for this clonotype: Its antigen is not known.

TCRdb re-called the 5' RACE reads with MiXCR, one entry per CDR3 protein. The profile shows 700,000 to 950,000 distinct CDR3 sequences, 12% of them singletons. V lost 4 bases, J lost 1 base, and 11 bases lay in between. The CDR3 spans 15 residues. CDR1 is MDHEN, CDR2 SYDVKM, per germline. The same specimen was also included in a second study, on yellow fever vaccine responses in identical twins.

This TCR derives from a woman aged 18-35 years in good health. The sequencing input was PBMCs. The gene calls are TRBV28 and TRBJ2-4, with D possibly matching TRBD2 (5 bases). CDR3 region: CASSSIGEAKNIQYF. CDR3 DNA sequence: TGTGCCAGCAGTTCTATCGGGGAGGCCAAAAACATTCAGTACTTC. The entire variable domain, with the rest obtained from reference TRBV28 and TRBJ2-4, is as follows: DVKVTQSSRYLVKRTGEKVFLECVQDMDHENMFWYRQDPGLGLRLIYFSYDVKMKEKGDIPEGYSVSREKKERFSLILESASTNQTSMYLCASSSIGEAKNIQYFGAGTRLSVL.